The 29 T cell receptor beta chains listed next were all sequenced from one sample in a study of blood T cell repertoires in COVID-19 (TCRdb year 2020). The library was generated by the immunoSEQ multiplex PCR assay. This immuneACCESS table, as held by TCRdb, lists in-frame sequences with V and J called but not all clones. Of the missing ones, under half trace to an unresolved V gene in checked studies; the others have no known cause. The sample table lists around 300,000 clones, around nine tenths of them with a count of one. Around 2% of the sample goes to the ten largest clones. Sequenced: PBMCs or T cells enriched from blood (not recorded which). All receptors derive from a woman aged 60-75 years in a cohort exposed to, infected with or recovered from COVID-19 (not recorded which).

The genes are TRBV5-1 and TRBJ1-4; a weak D match, TRBD1 (6 bases). Germline V CDR1 and CDR2: SGHRS, YFSETQ. This CDR3 comprises 16 residues. V was clipped by 5 bases and J by 5 bases, with 19 bases between them. Written as DNA, the CDR3 is TGCGCCAGCAGGGTATGTAGAGACAGGAGAAATGAAAAACTGTTTTTT. Translating it yields CASRVCRDRRNEKLFF.

The chain links TRBV7-3 to TRBJ2-1; 11 bases map to TRBD2. Trimming at V came to 5 bases and at J to 7 bases, leaving 7 bases not matched to a gene. Germline assignment: CDR1 SGHTA and CDR2 FQGTGA. This CDR3 has 15 residues. Here the CDR3 reads CASSQLAGEGNEQFF. CDR3 in DNA: TGTGCCAGCAGCCAACTAGCGGGAGAAGGAAATGAGCAGTTCTTC.

This clone occurred once. In DNA, the CDR3 is TGTGCCAGCAGCACTGACAGGGCAGTATTGGAGCGGGAGGAGCCAGATACGCAGTATTTT. As protein: CASSTDRAVLEREEPDTQYF. This rearrangement joins TRBV21-1 to TRBJ2-3; TRBD2, the table's D call, was not compared with the DNA. TRBV21-1 is a pseudogene locus. CDR3 length equals 20 residues.

The rearrangement uses TRBV5-1 and TRBJ1-1; D ambiguous. V was cut by 1 base and J by 4 bases, with 8 bases left in between. CDR1 is SGHRS and CDR2 is YFSETQ in the germline V gene. CDR3 length: 13 residues. The CDR3 loop reads CASSLLSGTEAFF. For the CDR3, the DNA is TGCGCCAGCAGCTTGCTCAGTGGCACTGAAGCTTTCTTT.

The rearrangement joins TRBV19 to TRBJ1-5, with D tentatively TRBD1 (6 bases). This CDR3 is built from 14 residues. Trimming cost V 5 bases and J 3 bases, with 11 bases left between them. CDR1 is LNHDA and CDR2 is SQIVND in the germline V gene (reference sequence). CDR3: CASSADRSNQPQHF. The DNA of the CDR3 is TGTGCCAGTAGTGCAGACAGGTCCAATCAGCCCCAGCATTTT.

This clone appeared once. The rearrangement joins TRBV13 to TRBJ2-7; D is unresolved. Trimming left V 4 bases short and J 1 base short, with 14 bases between. This CDR3 is 15 amino acids long. The germline V gene encodes CDR1 PRHDT and CDR2 FYEKMQ (reference sequence). The CDR3 coding sequence is TGTGCCAGCAGCTCCCCCGGGTCCCAGTCCTACGAGCAGTACTTC. Protein: CASSSPGSQSYEQYF.

The chain is built from TRBV5-1 and TRBJ1-1; perhaps TRBD1 as D (6 bases). V was cut by 5 bases and J by 3 bases, with 14 bases left in between. This CDR3 spans 14 amino acids. The germline CDR1 and CDR2 sequences are SGHRS and YFSETQ. DNA for the CDR3: TGCGCCAGCAGGCTTGGGGGGGCGGACACTGAAGCTTTCTTT. Translated: CASRLGGADTEAFF. The variable domain in full, completed from reference TRBV5-1 and TRBJ1-1, reads KAGVTQTPRYLIKTRGQQVTLSCSPISGHRSVSWYQQTPGQGLQFLFEYFSETQRNKGNFPGRFSGRQFSNSRSEMNVSTLELGDSALYLCASRLGGADTEAFFGQGTRLTVV.

The chain has TRBV7-9 and TRBJ2-3; TRBD2 matches at 12 bases. After removal of 1 base from V and 5 bases from J, the junction contained 7 bases not matched to a gene. This CDR3 spans 17 amino acids. Germline V CDR1 and CDR2: SEHNR, FQNEAQ (reference sequence). CDR3 protein: CASSLVASGRVRDTQYF. In nucleotides, the CDR3 is TGTGCCAGCAGCTTAGTTGCTAGCGGGAGGGTAAGAGATACGCAGTATTTT.

This chain connects TRBV15 to TRBJ2-5; TRBD2 aligns across 10 bases. The V gene's germline CDR1 is LNHNV and CDR2 YYDKDF (reference sequence). Trimming cost V 1 base and J 2 bases; bases outside gene matches: 7. The CDR3 is 17 residues long. The CDR3 DNA follows: TGTGCCACCAGCAGAGGGACTAGCGGTAACTTTCAAGAGACCCAGTACTTC. This gives the protein CATSRGTSGNFQETQYF.

This chain connects TRBV18 to TRBJ2-3, with TRBD1 matching over 8 bases. This CDR3 comprises 14 residues. Germline assignment: CDR1 KGHSH and CDR2 LQKENI. The V gene end was trimmed by 3 bases and the J gene end by 6 bases; junction bases not matched to a gene: 5. In DNA, the CDR3 is TGTGCCAGCTCACCCCAGGGGGCACAGGATACGCAGTATTTT. Translated: CASSPQGAQDTQYF. The whole variable domain, remainder taken from reference TRBV18 and TRBJ2-3, is NAGVMQNPRHLVRRRGQEARLRCSPMKGHSHVYWYRQLPEEGLKFMVYLQKENIIDESGMPKERFSAEFPKEGPSILRIQQVVRGDSAAYFCASSPQGAQDTQYFGPGTRLTVL.

This chain connects TRBV10-3 to TRBJ1-2; D call uncertain. Germline values: CDR1 ENHRY, CDR2 SYGVKD. V gave up 0 bases and J gave up 8 bases, with 16 bases separating them. This CDR3 is 15 amino acids long. CDR3 protein: CAISESTGGLRGYTF. CDR3 DNA sequence: TGTGCCATCAGTGAGTCTACTGGAGGCCTCCGGGGCTACACCTTC.

The chain recombines TRBV11-2 with TRBJ2-3; possible D gene TRBD2, 5 bases. V was trimmed by 5 bases and J by 1 base, leaving 10 bases between them. The germline CDR1 and CDR2 sequences are SGHAT and FQNNGV. The CDR3 runs 14 residues. The CDR3 DNA reads TGTGCCAGCAGCCCCACCGGGGGCACAGATACGCAGTATTTT. Translation gives CASSPTGGTDTQYF. Based on the CDR3 plus reference TRBV11-2 and TRBJ2-3, the full variable domain is EAGVAQSPRYKIIEKRQSVAFWCNPISGHATLYWYQQILGQGPKLLIQFQNNGVVDDSQLPKDRFSAERLKGVDSTLKIQPAKLEDSAVYLCASSPTGGTDTQYFGPGTRLTVL.

V gene TRBV2 combines with J gene TRBJ2-5; D perhaps matches TRBD1 (7 bases). Germline V gene data show CDR1 as SNHLY and CDR2 as FYNNEI. This CDR3 contains 17 residues. The ends were cut back, 0 bases at V and 5 bases at J, with 19 bases in the middle. DNA for the CDR3: TGTGCCAGCAGTGAAGCCTTGGCAGGGGGGAATGGGGAGACCCAGTACTTC. This translates into CASSEALAGGNGETQYF. The full variable domain, its missing parts supplied by reference TRBV2 and TRBJ2-5, is EPEVTQTPSHQVTQMGQEVILRCVPISNHLYFYWYRQILGQKVEFLVSFYNNEISEKSEIFDDQFSVERPDGSNFTLKIRSTKLEDSAMYFCASSEALAGGNGETQYFGPGTRLLVL.

This chain uses TRBV7-9 with TRBJ2-5; D uncertain. Looked up from germline, CDR1 is SEHNR and CDR2 is FQNEAQ (reference sequence). Trimming left V 2 bases short and J 2 bases short, with 6 bases between. This CDR3 has 13 amino acids. The CDR3 coding sequence is TGTGCCAGCAGCTTACCCCCACAAGAGACCCAGTACTTC. It specifies CASSLPPQETQYF.

This chain uses TRBV28 with TRBJ2-1; D is unclear. Trimming pared 7 bases from V and 7 bases from J, leaving 14 bases between. The CDR3 is 13 residues long. Germline V gene sequence: CDR1 MDHEN, CDR2 SYDVKM. CDR3 in amino acids: CASIPHQVNEQFF. Here the CDR3 DNA reads TGTGCCAGCATTCCCCACCAGGTAAATGAGCAGTTCTTC.

This clone was recorded once. V and J are TRBV10-2 and TRBJ2-1; TRBD2 matches 7 bases. CDR3 length equals 16 residues. The germline CDR1 and CDR2 sequences are WSHSY and SAAADI. With 6 bases clipped from V and 3 bases from J, the junction kept 11 bases outside the gene matches. DNA of the CDR3: TGCGCCAGCAGAGGGTACGCGGGAGACCACTACAATGAGCAGTTCTTC. Translated, it gives CASRGYAGDHYNEQFF.

J is TRBJ1-5 and V is TRBV27; D may be TRBD1 (5 bases). Germline CDR1 reads MNHEY; CDR2 reads SMNVEV (reference sequence). V lost 5 bases to trimming and J lost 4 bases, with 15 bases between them. The CDR3 sequence is 15 residues long. CDR3 amino acids: CASSPGGRANQPQHF. The CDR3, as DNA: TGTGCCAGCAGTCCCGGGGGAAGGGCAAATCAGCCCCAGCATTTT.

This chain links TRBV19 with TRBJ2-3; 12 nucleotides align to TRBD2. CDR1 is LNHDA, CDR2 SQIVND, per germline (reference sequence). Unmatched junction bases numbered 13, after V lost 1 base and J lost 5 bases. The CDR3 spans 19 residues. This CDR3 reads CASSIGIKLAGGPGDTQYF. The DNA for the CDR3 is TGTGCCAGTAGTATAGGAATTAAGCTAGCGGGAGGGCCAGGAGATACGCAGTATTTT. Together with reference TRBV19 and TRBJ2-3, the CDR3 gives the full variable domain: DGGITQSPKYLFRKEGQNVTLSCEQNLNHDAMYWYRQDPGQGLRLIYYSQIVNDFQKGDIAEGYSVSREKKESFPLTVTSAQKNPTAFYLCASSIGIKLAGGPGDTQYFGPGTRLTVL.

The chain is built from TRBV7-2 and TRBJ2-7, with TRBD2 matching 7 bases. Trimming cost V 4 bases and J 4 bases; bases outside gene matches: 7. Germline CDR1 SGHTA, CDR2 FQGNSA. This CDR3 is 14 amino acids long. The CDR3, as DNA: TGTGCCAGCAGCTCACTAGCGAGAGTTTACGAGCAGTACTTC. It is translated as CASSSLARVYEQYF.

V is TRBV18 and J is TRBJ1-1; 9 bases align to TRBD1. The CDR3 is 15 residues long. With 6 bases clipped from V and 3 bases from J, the junction kept 8 bases outside the gene matches. Germline-derived CDR1 and CDR2 are KGHSH and LQKENI. The CDR3 sequence: CASSDRTGEDTEAFF. DNA of the CDR3: TGTGCCAGCTCGGACAGGACAGGGGAGGACACTGAAGCTTTCTTT.

The chain carries TRBV10-3 and TRBJ1-5; a possible D gene is TRBD1 (6 bases). The CDR3 runs 14 residues. V lost 2 bases to trimming and J lost 6 bases, with 11 bases between them. Germline assignment: CDR1 ENHRY and CDR2 SYGVKD. This CDR3 is CAISERGAGQPQHF. In nucleotides, the CDR3 is TGTGCCATCAGTGAGCGGGGGGCAGGTCAGCCCCAGCATTTT.

V usage is TRBV11-3 and J usage is TRBJ2-1, with 8 positions matching TRBD2. Germline V gives CDR1 SGHNT, CDR2 YENEEA. V was clipped by 1 base and J by 5 bases; unmatched bases: 1. The CDR3 is 14 residues long. CDR3 nucleotides: TGTGCCAGCAGCTTAGCCGGGAGGGACAATGAGCAGTTCTTC. Its protein is CASSLAGRDNEQFF.

The rearrangement uses TRBV4-1 and TRBJ2-3, with 14 bases that match TRBD2. Per the germline V gene, CDR1 is MGHRA and CDR2 is YSYEKL. V lost 4 bases, J lost 3 bases, and 9 bases stayed unmatched. This CDR3 has 18 amino acids. The CDR3 loop reads CASSLGTSGRAGTDTQYF. The CDR3 DNA sequence: TGCGCCAGCAGCCTCGGGACTAGCGGGAGAGCAGGAACAGATACGCAGTATTTT.

The J gene is TRBJ2-3, the V gene TRBV6-5, with D perhaps matching TRBD1 (6 bases). The germline gives CDR1 MNHEY, CDR2 SVGAGI. Trimming took 5 bases from V and 4 from J, leaving 13 bases between them. The CDR3 has 14 amino acids. The CDR3: CASSRSGAADTQYF. CDR3 in DNA: TGTGCCAGCAGTAGGTCAGGGGCGGCAGATACGCAGTATTTT.

The V call is TRBV7-9, the J call TRBJ1-4, with D perhaps matching TRBD1 (5 bases). The CDR3 consists of 15 residues. Trimming removed 4 bases at V and 4 bases at J, with 13 bases between. Germline lookup yields CDR1 SEHNR and CDR2 FQNEAQ (reference sequence). Here the CDR3 reads CASSSPRQSNEKLFF. The CDR3 DNA is TGTGCCAGCAGCTCCCCGCGACAGAGTAATGAAAAACTGTTTTTT.

The V and J genes are TRBV5-1 and TRBJ1-1; TRBD1 might be the D (6 bases). Trimming shortened V by 0 bases and J by 4 bases, and 10 bases separated the two germline ends. Germline V gives CDR1 SGHRS, CDR2 YFSETQ. This CDR3 region has 14 residues. CDR3 nucleotide sequence: TGCGCCAGCAGCTTGGAAGGGGGTCTCACTGAAGCTTTCTTT. Translated: CASSLEGGLTEAFF.

CDR3 sequence (DNA): TGTGCCAGCAGTCGACAGGGAAGTTCACCCCTCCACTTT. This encodes CASSRQGSSPLHF. V usage is TRBV12-3 or TRBV12-4 and J usage is TRBJ1-6; 7 bases are a match to TRBD1. The V segment lost 5 bases and the J segment 9 bases; nucleotides outside the gene matches: 4. This CDR3 spans 13 amino acids.

J is TRBJ2-7 and V is TRBV6-5, with a tentative D call TRBD2 (5 bases). The CDR3 runs 13 residues. V was pared by 0 bases and J by 6 bases, with 9 bases between. Germline CDR1 and CDR2: MNHEY and SVGAGI. For the CDR3, the DNA is TGTGCCAGCAGTTACTCGCGGGTTGGCGAGCAGTACTTC. As protein: CASSYSRVGEQYF.

V usage is TRBV5-4 and J usage is TRBJ1-3; 7 positions match TRBD1. Unmatched junction bases numbered 11, after V lost 4 bases and J lost 4 bases. The CDR3 has 16 amino acids. Germline CDR1 SGHNT, CDR2 YYREEE (reference sequence). The CDR3 region is CASSPSATGTGNTIYF. CDR3 bases: TGTGCCAGCAGCCCCTCCGCGACAGGGACGGGAAACACCATATATTTT.